This T cell receptor beta chain stems from a study of identical twins. Findings of the study overall: Its conclusions, products of cross-sectional statistical analysis, did not come from following the same donors.

Germline V CDR1 and CDR2: SGHRS, YFSETQ. Trimming took 4 bases from V and 5 from J, leaving 19 bases between them. The CDR3 totals 16 residues. Note on this clonotype: Its matching antigen is unknown.

One entry per CDR3 protein results from TCRdb running MiXCR on the 5' RACE reads. This table has 690,000 or so distinct CDR3 sequences, under 9% appearing once. The same sample was also used in a study of yellow fever vaccine responses in identical twins.

The origin of this receptor is a woman aged 18-29 years in good health. The rearrangement joins TRBV5-1 to TRBJ2-1; D is possibly TRBD1 or TRBD2 (5 bases each). Sequencing was done on a sample of PBMCs. This CDR3 reads CASSTASGTPNNEQFF. The CDR3 nucleotides read TGCGCCAGCAGCACCGCCTCCGGGACCCCTAACAATGAGCAGTTCTTC.